A single sample is the source of the 30 T cell receptor beta chains below, sequenced in a study of blood T cell repertoires in COVID-19. TCRdb's copy holds only in-frame clones and misses some; the assay was immunoSEQ multiplex PCR. The table shows around 150,000 clones, with roughly 77% occurring only once. The sample was peripheral blood. These receptors were obtained from a man in his sixties with acute or convalescent COVID-19.

V and J are TRBV7-6 and TRBJ2-1; 10 bases agree with TRBD2. Trimming at V came to 0 bases and at J to 9 bases, leaving 8 bases not matched to a gene. CDR3 length equals 16 residues. Germline CDR1 reads SGHVS; CDR2 reads FNYEAQ. CDR3 sequence (DNA): TGTGCCAGCAGCTTAGCTAGCGGGAGGATCTTTAGTGAGCAGTTCTTC. It yields the protein CASSLASGRIFSEQFF.

Points on this clone: Other nucleotide sequences from this sample produce the same CDR3. The CDR3 DNA follows: TGCGCCAGCAGCTTGGGAGGGGGCCCTTACGAGCAGTACTTC. As protein: CASSLGGGPYEQYF. The chain uses TRBV5-1 and TRBJ2-7; 7 nucleotides line up with TRBD1. CDR1 is SGHRS, CDR2 YFSETQ, per germline. The CDR3 is 14 residues long. V shed 0 bases, J shed 4 bases, and the junction held 4 bases outside the gene matches.

The chain combines TRBV19 with TRBJ2-5; 10 bases line up with TRBD2. The CDR3 extends over 16 amino acids. J was trimmed by 5 bases and V by 5 bases; bases with no gene match: 11. CDR1 is LNHDA and CDR2 is SQIVND in the germline V gene (reference sequence). For the CDR3, the DNA is TGTGCCAGTAGTCGACGGACTAGCGGAGCTGGGGAGACCCAGTACTTC. As protein: CASSRRTSGAGETQYF.

This chain links TRBV11-2 with TRBJ1-3; D is possibly TRBD1 (6 bases). V was trimmed by 5 bases and J by 4 bases, leaving 9 bases between them. CDR3 length equals 13 residues. Germline V gene data show CDR1 as SGHAT and CDR2 as FQNNGV. CDR3 in DNA: TGTGCCAGCAGCATCGACAGGGGAAACACCATATATTTT. Translation: CASSIDRGNTIYF.

CDR3 in amino acids: CASSLGGGPTEAFF. CDR3 DNA sequence: TGTGCCAGCAGCTTGGGGGGGGGTCCCACTGAAGCTTTCTTT. The chain carries TRBV7-9 and TRBJ1-1; possibly TRBD1 for D (5 bases). The V end was cut by 3 bases, the J end by 4 bases, with 12 bases between. Germline assignment: CDR1 SEHNR and CDR2 FQNEAQ (reference sequence). This CDR3 has 14 residues.

CDR3 loop: CASSLEGDTQYF. CDR3 coding DNA: TGCGCCAGCAGCTTGGAGGGGGATACGCAGTATTTT. This rearrangement joins TRBV5-1 to TRBJ2-3, with D maybe TRBD1 (5 bases). CDR1 SGHRS and CDR2 YFSETQ come from the germline V gene. The CDR3 totals 12 residues. Deletions cut 0 bases from V and 6 bases from J, with 5 bases between.

CDR3 loop: CASSRSGSPYNEQFF. CDR3 coding DNA: TGTGCCAGCAGCCGTAGCGGGAGTCCTTACAATGAGCAGTTCTTC. The chain employs TRBV5-8 and TRBJ2-1, with TRBD2 matching 9 bases. This CDR3 is built from 15 residues. V lost 4 bases and J lost 4; bases outside the gene matches: 6. The germline CDR1 and CDR2 sequences are SGHTS and YDEGEE.

The V gene is TRBV5-4, the J gene TRBJ2-1; TRBD2 aligns across 13 bases. Trimming removed 5 bases from V and 6 bases from J; junction bases left unmatched: 5. The V gene's germline CDR1 is SGHNT and CDR2 YYREEE (reference sequence). This CDR3 region has 15 residues. The CDR3 bases are TGTGCCAGCAGTTACTGGACTAGCGGGAGCAATGAGCAGTTCTTC. It yields the protein CASSYWTSGSNEQFF.

This clone was seen ten or more times. V is TRBV6-5 and J is TRBJ1-1; D uncertain. The CDR3 spans 13 residues. The ends were cut back, 0 bases at V and 8 bases at J, with 10 bases in the middle. CDR1 is MNHEY, CDR2 SVGAGI, per germline. This chain's CDR3 is CASSYSELLEAFF. CDR3 DNA sequence: TGTGCCAGCAGTTACTCCGAGTTGCTCGAAGCTTTCTTT.

The chain combines TRBV18 with TRBJ1-4, with a tentative D call TRBD1 (5 bases). The germline V gene has CDR1 KGHSH and CDR2 LQKENI. V lost 3 bases to trimming and J lost 7 bases, with 15 bases between them. The length of the CDR3 is 15 residues. This chain's CDR3 is CASSPGRQGGEKLFF. The CDR3 coding sequence is TGTGCCAGCTCACCCGGGAGGCAGGGCGGTGAAAAACTGTTTTTT.

The chain carries TRBV19 and TRBJ1-1, with unresolved D. The CDR3 consists of 15 residues. Trimming removed 7 bases from V and 0 bases from J, with 15 bases in between. The germline V gene encodes CDR1 LNHDA and CDR2 SQIVND (reference sequence). In DNA, the CDR3 is TGTGCCAGTACCCTCCGAGTCAACTTGAACACTGAAGCTTTCTTT. Its translation is CASTLRVNLNTEAFF.

The genes are TRBV9 and TRBJ2-1; TRBD2 agrees at 8 bases. The V segment lost 5 bases and the J segment 4 bases; nucleotides outside the gene matches: 11. The CDR3 sequence is 16 residues long. The V gene's germline CDR1 is SGDLS and CDR2 YYNGEE. CDR3 in amino acids: CASSGETSGNYNEQFF. The CDR3 DNA sequence: TGTGCCAGCAGTGGAGAAACTAGCGGCAATTACAATGAGCAGTTCTTC.

A few counts support this clone. CDR3 nucleotide sequence: TGTGCCAGCAGCCTGACTAGGTGGGAGACCCAGTACTTC. Its protein product is CASSLTRWETQYF. The rearrangement uses TRBV12-3 or TRBV12-4 and TRBJ2-5; weak D call: TRBD2 (6 bases). Trimming pared 6 bases from V and 5 bases from J, leaving 13 bases between. The CDR3 has 13 amino acids.

This chain connects TRBV7-9 to TRBJ2-7; a weak D match, TRBD2 (5 bases). This CDR3 region has 14 residues. Germline values: CDR1 SEHNR, CDR2 FQNEAQ (reference sequence). V was trimmed by 5 bases and J by 2 bases, leaving 13 bases between them. CDR3 sequence (DNA): TGTGCCAGCAGCCCTAGCCTTTCCCCCTACGAGCAGTACTTC. It is translated as CASSPSLSPYEQYF.

The chain has TRBV9 and TRBJ1-1; D remains unclear. Looked up from germline, CDR1 is SGDLS and CDR2 is YYNGEE. The CDR3 is 13 residues long. V was shortened by 1 base and J by 0 bases, with 4 bases between the two germline ends. The CDR3 reads CASSVLVNTEAFF. The CDR3 nucleotides read TGTGCCAGCAGCGTACTAGTGAACACTGAAGCTTTCTTT. Full variable domain (missing parts from reference TRBV9 and TRBJ1-1): DSGVTQTPKHLITATGQRVTLRCSPRSGDLSVYWYQQSLDQGLQFLIQYYNGEERAKGNILERFSAQQFPDLHSELNLSSLELGDSALYFCASSVLVNTEAFFGQGTRLTVV.

This chain uses TRBV5-5 with TRBJ2-1; weak D call: TRBD2 (6 bases). The V end lost 2 bases, the J end lost 6 bases, and 27 bases lay between the germline ends. This CDR3 is 19 amino acids long. Looked up from germline, CDR1 is SGHKS and CDR2 is YYEKEE (reference sequence). CDR3 nucleotides: TGTGCCAGCAGCTTTATATCCCCAGGGAGGACCGCCCGAGGCAATGAGCAGTTCTTC. It codes for CASSFISPGRTARGNEQFF. Variable domain in full (rest from reference TRBV5-5 and TRBJ2-1): DAGVTQSPTHLIKTRGQQVTLRCSPISGHKSVSWYQQVLGQGPQFIFQYYEKEERGRGNFPDRFSARQFPNYSSELNVNALLLGDSALYLCASSFISPGRTARGNEQFFGPGTRLTVL.

The V call is TRBV30, the J call TRBJ2-7, with D possibly matching TRBD2 (6 bases). CDR3 length: 14 residues. Germline V CDR1 and CDR2: GTSNPN, SVGIG (reference sequence). Deletions cut 2 bases from V and 1 base from J, with 12 bases between. The CDR3 is CAWSLGLASYEQYF. DNA of the CDR3: TGTGCCTGGAGTTTGGGGCTAGCGTCCTACGAGCAGTACTTC.

V and J are TRBV28 and TRBJ2-3; no clear D. The CDR3 spans 14 residues. Trimming cost V 3 bases and J 5 bases, with 12 bases left between them. Germline V lookup: CDR1 MDHEN, CDR2 SYDVKM. CDR3 nucleotides: TGTGCCAGCAGTTTGTCTACCGGTAGAGATACGCAGTATTTT. Encoded protein: CASSLSTGRDTQYF. Full variable domain (remainder filled in from reference TRBV28 and TRBJ2-3): DVKVTQSSRYLVKRTGEKVFLECVQDMDHENMFWYRQDPGLGLRLIYFSYDVKMKEKGDIPEGYSVSREKKERFSLILESASTNQTSMYLCASSLSTGRDTQYFGPGTRLTVL.

The chain recombines TRBV28 with TRBJ1-1, with 11 bases fitting TRBD1. The CDR3 loop spans 14 amino acids. CDR1 MDHEN and CDR2 SYDVKM come from the germline V gene. The V and J ends lost 2 bases and 11 bases, in that order; junction bases with no gene match: 7. The CDR3 loop is CASSLPDRGRRAFF. DNA of the CDR3: TGTGCCAGCAGTTTACCGGACAGGGGGCGGAGGGCTTTCTTT.

The CDR3 sequence is CARSLARMALRLAYSYNEQFF. The CDR3 DNA sequence: TGTGCCAGAAGCTTGGCCCGTATGGCCCTCCGACTAGCCTACTCCTACAATGAGCAGTTCTTC. The V call is TRBV5-3, the J call TRBJ2-1, with TRBD2 identical over 7 bases. TRBV5-3 is flagged as an ORF with uncertain function. V trimming: 0 bases; J trimming: 0 bases; junction bases outside the gene matches: 18. The CDR3 totals 21 residues.

The count of this clone is one. The chain recombines TRBV18 with TRBJ1-4; unclear D gene. CDR1 and CDR2 from the germline V gene are KGHSH and LQKENI. The V end was cut by 0 bases, the J end by 3 bases, with 8 bases between. The CDR3 runs 15 residues. The CDR3 spells CASSPPAESNEKLFF. In DNA, the CDR3 is TGTGCCAGCTCACCACCGGCGGAATCTAATGAAAAACTGTTTTTT.

This clone was seen a handful of times. This rearrangement joins TRBV15 to TRBJ2-7; perhaps TRBD1 as D (6 bases). Germline CDR1 is LNHNV and CDR2 is YYDKDF (reference sequence). The CDR3 spans 14 residues. The V gene lost 4 bases and the J gene lost 3 bases, with 13 bases spanning the gap. The CDR3 DNA follows: TGTGCCACCAGCAAGGAACTAGGGGGCTACGAGCAGTACTTC. Its protein is CATSKELGGYEQYF.

This clone showed up just a few times. The chain combines TRBV14 with TRBJ2-3, with D possibly being TRBD1 (6 bases). The V gene lost 4 bases and the J gene lost 6 bases, with 11 bases spanning the gap. In germline, CDR1 is SGHDN, CDR2 FVKESK. The CDR3 extends over 13 amino acids. The CDR3 protein is CASSRPGADTQYF. Written as DNA, the CDR3 is TGTGCCAGCAGCCGCCCAGGGGCGGATACGCAGTATTTT.

This clone was observed a handful of times. The CDR3 DNA follows: TGTGCCAGCAGCTTATCTGGCAGGGGTGGAAACACCATATATTTT. Its translation: CASSLSGRGGNTIYF. V is TRBV11-2 and J is TRBJ1-3; D perhaps matches TRBD1 (6 bases). The CDR3 covers 15 residues. Germline loops: CDR1 SGHAT, CDR2 FQNNGV. Deletions cut 2 bases from V and 3 bases from J, with 11 bases between.

The chain links TRBV28 to TRBJ1-2; D may be TRBD1 (6 bases). The CDR3 extends over 13 amino acids. Between the trimmed V and J ends, which lost 6 bases and 2 bases, there was a span of 10 bases. Germline CDR1 MDHEN, CDR2 SYDVKM. Written as DNA, the CDR3 is TGTGCCAGCAGCCGAGACAGGAACTATGGCTACACCTTC. This codes for CASSRDRNYGYTF.

The J gene is TRBJ1-1, the V gene TRBV29-1, with TRBD1 matching over 7 bases. The CDR3 is made up of 13 amino acids. V shed 6 bases and J 4 bases; nucleotides not matched to a gene: 8. The germline V gene has CDR1 SQVTM and CDR2 ANQGSEA. CDR3 protein: CSVRQGGLTEAFF. In DNA, the CDR3 is TGCAGCGTCAGACAGGGTGGGCTCACTGAAGCTTTCTTT.

The genes are TRBV7-9 and TRBJ1-5; weak D call: TRBD1 (5 bases). Germline CDR1 SEHNR, CDR2 FQNEAQ (reference sequence). The CDR3 covers 15 residues. Deletions cut 5 bases from V and 1 base from J, with 12 bases between. This CDR3 is CASSGGSGSNQPQHF. The CDR3 nucleotides are TGTGCCAGCAGCGGGGGGTCGGGCAGCAATCAGCCCCAGCATTTT.

CDR3 amino acids: CASSLETGFEQYF. The CDR3 DNA sequence: TGTGCCAGCAGCTTAGAGACAGGGTTCGAGCAGTACTTC. This sequence joins TRBV7-2 and TRBJ2-7, with 7 bases matching TRBD1. V was pared by 1 base and J by 6 bases, with 3 bases of the junction left unmatched. Per germline, CDR1 SGHTA and CDR2 FQGNSA. The CDR3 has 13 residues.

V is TRBV28 and J is TRBJ2-5; weak D call: TRBD1 (5 bases). This CDR3 region has 15 residues. Deletions cut 4 bases from V and 5 bases from J, with 17 bases between. CDR1 and CDR2 (germline): MDHEN, SYDVKM. CDR3 bases: TGTGCCAGCAGTTCCTCGCAGGGCCTTCGGGAGACCCAGTACTTC. Its translation: CASSSSQGLRETQYF.

This clone was detected only a few times. J is TRBJ2-1 and V is TRBV3-1 (or the pseudogene TRBV3-2); 14 bases fit TRBD2. V shed 4 bases and J 9 bases; nucleotides not matched to a gene: 11. This CDR3 region has 17 residues. Germline CDR1 LGHDT, CDR2 YNNKEL (reference sequence). This CDR3 is CASSPETGTSGSGEQFF. The DNA of the CDR3 is TGTGCCAGCAGCCCGGAGACCGGGACTAGCGGGAGCGGTGAGCAGTTCTTC.